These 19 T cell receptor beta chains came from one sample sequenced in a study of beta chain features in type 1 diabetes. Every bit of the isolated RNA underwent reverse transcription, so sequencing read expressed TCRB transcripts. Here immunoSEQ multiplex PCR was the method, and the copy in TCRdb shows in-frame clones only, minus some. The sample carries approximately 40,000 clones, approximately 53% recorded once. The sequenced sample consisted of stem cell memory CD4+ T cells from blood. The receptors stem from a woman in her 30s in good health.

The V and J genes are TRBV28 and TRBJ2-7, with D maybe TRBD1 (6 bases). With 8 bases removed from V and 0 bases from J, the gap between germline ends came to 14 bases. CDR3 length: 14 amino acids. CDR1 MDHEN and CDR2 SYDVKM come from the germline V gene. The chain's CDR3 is CASGDTFSSYEQYF. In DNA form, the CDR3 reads TGTGCCAGCGGGGACACCTTCAGCTCCTACGAGCAGTACTTC.

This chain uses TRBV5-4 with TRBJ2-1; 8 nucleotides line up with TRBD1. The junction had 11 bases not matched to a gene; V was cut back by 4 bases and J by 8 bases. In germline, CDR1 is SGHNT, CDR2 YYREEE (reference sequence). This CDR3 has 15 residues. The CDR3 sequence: CASSPQDRVIHEQFF. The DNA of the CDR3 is TGTGCCAGCAGCCCACAGGACAGGGTTATCCATGAGCAGTTCTTC.

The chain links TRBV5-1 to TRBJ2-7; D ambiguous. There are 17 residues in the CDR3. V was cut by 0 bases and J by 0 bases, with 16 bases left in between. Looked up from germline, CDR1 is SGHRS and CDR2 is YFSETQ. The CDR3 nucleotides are TGCGCCAGCAGCTTGGGGTCCCCAGGAATAAGCTCCTACGAGCAGTACTTC. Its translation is CASSLGSPGISSYEQYF.

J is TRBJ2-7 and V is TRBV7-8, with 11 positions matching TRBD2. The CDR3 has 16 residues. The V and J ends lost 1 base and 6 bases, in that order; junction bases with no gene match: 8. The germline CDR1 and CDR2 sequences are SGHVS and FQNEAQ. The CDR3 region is CASSLGRLAGTGEQYF. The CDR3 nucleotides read TGTGCCAGCAGCTTAGGTCGACTAGCGGGAACGGGCGAGCAGTACTTC.

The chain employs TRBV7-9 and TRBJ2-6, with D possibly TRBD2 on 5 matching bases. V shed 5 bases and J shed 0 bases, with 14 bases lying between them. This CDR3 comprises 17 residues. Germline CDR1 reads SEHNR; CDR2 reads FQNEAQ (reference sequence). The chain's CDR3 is CASSAVGLNSGANVLTF. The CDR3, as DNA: TGTGCCAGCAGCGCAGTCGGACTCAACTCTGGGGCCAACGTCCTGACTTTC.

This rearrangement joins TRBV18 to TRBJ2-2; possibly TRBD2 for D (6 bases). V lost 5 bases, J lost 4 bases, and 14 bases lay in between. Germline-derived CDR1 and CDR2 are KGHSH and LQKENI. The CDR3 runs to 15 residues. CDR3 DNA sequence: TGTGCCAGCTCAACTCTAGCGCCGCGCACCGGGGAGCTGTTTTTT. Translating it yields CASSTLAPRTGELFF. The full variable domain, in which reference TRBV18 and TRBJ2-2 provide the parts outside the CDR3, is NAGVMQNPRHLVRRRGQEARLRCSPMKGHSHVYWYRQLPEEGLKFMVYLQKENIIDESGMPKERFSAEFPKEGPSILRIQQVVRGDSAAYFCASSTLAPRTGELFFGEGSRLTVL.

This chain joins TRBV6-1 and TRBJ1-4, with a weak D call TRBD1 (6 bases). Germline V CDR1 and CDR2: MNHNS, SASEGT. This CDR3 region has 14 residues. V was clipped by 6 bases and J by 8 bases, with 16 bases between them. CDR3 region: CASSLTGPREKLFF. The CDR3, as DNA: TGTGCCAGCAGCCTGACAGGCCCCAGGGAAAAACTGTTTTTT.

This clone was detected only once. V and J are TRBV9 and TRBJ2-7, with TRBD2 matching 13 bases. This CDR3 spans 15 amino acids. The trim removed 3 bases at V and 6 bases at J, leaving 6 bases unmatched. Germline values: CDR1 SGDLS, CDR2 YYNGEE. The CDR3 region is CASSARLAGGSEQYF. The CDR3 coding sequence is TGTGCCAGCAGCGCCCGACTAGCGGGAGGATCCGAGCAGTACTTC.

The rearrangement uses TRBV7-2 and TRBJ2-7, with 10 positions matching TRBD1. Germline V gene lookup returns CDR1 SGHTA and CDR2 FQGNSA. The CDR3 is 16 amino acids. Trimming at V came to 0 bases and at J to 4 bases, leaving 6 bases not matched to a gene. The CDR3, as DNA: TGTGCCAGCAGCTTAGCGGCGGACAGGGGGTCATACGAGCAGTACTTC. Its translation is CASSLAADRGSYEQYF.

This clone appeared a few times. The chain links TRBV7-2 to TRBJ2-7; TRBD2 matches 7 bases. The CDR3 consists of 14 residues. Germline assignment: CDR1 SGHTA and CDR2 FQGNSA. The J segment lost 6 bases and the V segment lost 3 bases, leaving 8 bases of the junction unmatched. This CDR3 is CASSFGLDGFEQYF. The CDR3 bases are TGTGCCAGCAGCTTCGGACTAGACGGCTTCGAGCAGTACTTC.

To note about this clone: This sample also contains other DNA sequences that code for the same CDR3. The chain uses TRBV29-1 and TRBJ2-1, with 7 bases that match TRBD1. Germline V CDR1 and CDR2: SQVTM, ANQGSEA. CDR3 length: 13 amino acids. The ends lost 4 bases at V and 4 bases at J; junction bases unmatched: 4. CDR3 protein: CSVVRQGYNEQFF. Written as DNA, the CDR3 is TGCAGCGTTGTTCGACAGGGTTACAATGAGCAGTTCTTC.

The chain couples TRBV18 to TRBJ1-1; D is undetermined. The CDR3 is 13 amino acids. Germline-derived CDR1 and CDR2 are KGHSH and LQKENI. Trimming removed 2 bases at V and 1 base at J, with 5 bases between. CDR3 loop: CASSPGQNTEAFF. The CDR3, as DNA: TGTGCCAGCTCACCAGGGCAGAACACTGAAGCTTTCTTT.

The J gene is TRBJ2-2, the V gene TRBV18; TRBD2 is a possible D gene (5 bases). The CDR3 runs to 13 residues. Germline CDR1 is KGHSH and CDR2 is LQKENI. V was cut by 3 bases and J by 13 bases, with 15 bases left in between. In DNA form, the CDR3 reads TGTGCCAGCTCACCCCCGACCGGGGTTGGGCTGTTTTTT. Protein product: CASSPPTGVGLFF.

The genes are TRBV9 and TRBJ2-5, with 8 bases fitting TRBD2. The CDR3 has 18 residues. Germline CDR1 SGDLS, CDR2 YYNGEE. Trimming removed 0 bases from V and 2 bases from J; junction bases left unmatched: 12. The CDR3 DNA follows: TGTGCCAGCAGCGTAGGACCGGGGGGGGTGGAGGCGCAAGAGACCCAGTACTTC. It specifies CASSVGPGGVEAQETQYF. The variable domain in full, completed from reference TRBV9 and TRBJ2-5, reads DSGVTQTPKHLITATGQRVTLRCSPRSGDLSVYWYQQSLDQGLQFLIQYYNGEERAKGNILERFSAQQFPDLHSELNLSSLELGDSALYFCASSVGPGGVEAQETQYFGPGTRLLVL.

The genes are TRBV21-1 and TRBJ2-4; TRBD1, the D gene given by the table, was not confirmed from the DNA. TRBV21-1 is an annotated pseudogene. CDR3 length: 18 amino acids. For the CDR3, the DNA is TGTGCCAGCCGTACAGGGGGCGTGTGTGTTTTGGCCAAAAACATTCAGTACTTC. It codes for CASRTGGVCVLAKNIQYF.

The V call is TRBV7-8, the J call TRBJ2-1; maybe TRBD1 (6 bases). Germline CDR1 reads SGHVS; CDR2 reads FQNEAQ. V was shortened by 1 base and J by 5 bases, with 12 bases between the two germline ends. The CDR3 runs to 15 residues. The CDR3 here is CASSLVGTPNNEQFF. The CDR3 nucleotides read TGTGCCAGCAGCTTAGTAGGGACACCCAACAATGAGCAGTTCTTC. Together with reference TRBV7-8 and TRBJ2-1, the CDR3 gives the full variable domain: GAGVSQSPRYKVAKRGQDVALRCDPISGHVSLFWYQQALGQGPEFLTYFQNEAQLDKSGLPSDRFFAERPEGSVSTLKIQRTQQEDSAVYLCASSLVGTPNNEQFFGPGTRLTVL.

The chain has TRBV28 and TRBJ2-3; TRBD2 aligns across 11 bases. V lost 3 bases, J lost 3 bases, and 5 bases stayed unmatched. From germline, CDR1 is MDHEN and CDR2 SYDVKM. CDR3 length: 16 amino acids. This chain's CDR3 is CASSLLAGGPTDTQYF. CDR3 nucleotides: TGTGCCAGCAGTTTGTTAGCGGGAGGGCCGACAGATACGCAGTATTTT.

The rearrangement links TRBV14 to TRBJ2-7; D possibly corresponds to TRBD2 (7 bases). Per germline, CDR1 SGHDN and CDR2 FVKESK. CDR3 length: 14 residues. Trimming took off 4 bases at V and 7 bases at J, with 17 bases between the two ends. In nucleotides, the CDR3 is TGTGCCAGCAGCCTTGGGGGGGCCGGAGGTGAGCAGTACTTC. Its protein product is CASSLGGAGGEQYF.

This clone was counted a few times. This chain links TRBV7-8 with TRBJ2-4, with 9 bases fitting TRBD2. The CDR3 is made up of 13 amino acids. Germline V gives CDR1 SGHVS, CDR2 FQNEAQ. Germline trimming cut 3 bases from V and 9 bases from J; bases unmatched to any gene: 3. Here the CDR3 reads CASSFSGLAIQYF. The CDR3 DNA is TGTGCCAGCAGCTTTTCGGGACTAGCCATTCAGTACTTC.